Given below is one T cell receptor (beta chain) in context. The CDR3 length is 13 residues. Unmatched junction bases numbered 5, after V lost 6 bases and J lost 5 bases. Original processing notes: Reference gene primer amplification gave nucleated cell count estimates. The protocol was immunoSEQ multiplex PCR, while the TCRdb copy is restricted to in-frame clones and leaves out a portion. Clonal size and the V and J genes are those of that table, whereas D and trimming came from the DNA. The table has roughly 180,000 clones, approximately 90% seen once; the top ten hold roughly 2.8%. The source of the sample is a study of blood T cell repertoires in COVID-19. Turning to the study itself: The analysed material was cDNA or gDNA that came from T cells, B-cell-depleted T cells, or PBMCs.

Sequencing was done on a sample of peripheral blood. This TCR derives from a woman in her thirties with active or convalescent COVID-19. This chain uses TRBV12-3 or TRBV12-4 with TRBJ2-7; TRBD1 agrees at 9 bases. For the CDR3, the DNA is TGTGCCAGCAGCACTGGGACAGGGAACGAGCAGTACTTC. Translated, it gives CASSTGTGNEQYF.